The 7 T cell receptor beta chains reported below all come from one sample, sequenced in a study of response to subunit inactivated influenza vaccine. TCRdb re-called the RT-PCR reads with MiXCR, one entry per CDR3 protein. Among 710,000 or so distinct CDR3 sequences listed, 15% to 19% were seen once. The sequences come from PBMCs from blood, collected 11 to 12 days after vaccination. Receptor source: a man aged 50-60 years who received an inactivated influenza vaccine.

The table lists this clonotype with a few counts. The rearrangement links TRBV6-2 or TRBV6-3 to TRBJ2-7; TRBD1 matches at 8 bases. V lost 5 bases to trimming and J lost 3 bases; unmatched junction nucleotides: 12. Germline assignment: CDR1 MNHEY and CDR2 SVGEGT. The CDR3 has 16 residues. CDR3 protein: CASSTFTGTGRYEQYF. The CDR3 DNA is TGTGCCAGCAGTACTTTTACCGGGACAGGCCGCTACGAGCAGTACTTC.

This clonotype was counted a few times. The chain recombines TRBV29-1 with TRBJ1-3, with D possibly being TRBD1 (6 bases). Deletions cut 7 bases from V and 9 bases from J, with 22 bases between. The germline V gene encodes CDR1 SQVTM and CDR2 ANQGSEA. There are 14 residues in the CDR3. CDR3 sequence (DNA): TGCAGCGCCAGAGTCGAGCAGGGGTTCACCACCATATATTTT. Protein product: CSARVEQGFTTIYF.

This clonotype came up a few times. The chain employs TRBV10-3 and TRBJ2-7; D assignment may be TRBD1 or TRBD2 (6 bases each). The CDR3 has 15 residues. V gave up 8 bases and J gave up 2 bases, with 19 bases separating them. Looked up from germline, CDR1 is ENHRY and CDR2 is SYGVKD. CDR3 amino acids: CAIAGTQGSPYEQYF. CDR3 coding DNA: TGTGCCATCGCCGGGACTCAGGGGAGCCCCTACGAGCAGTACTTC.

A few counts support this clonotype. Here the CDR3 DNA reads TGTGCCAGCAGCGTTAGCGGGAGGGTCTACGAGCAGTACTTC. Protein product: CASSVSGRVYEQYF. V and J are TRBV2 and TRBJ2-7; 11 bases align to TRBD2. The CDR3 consists of 14 residues. Germline V CDR1 and CDR2: SNHLY, FYNNEI. With 6 bases clipped from V and 3 bases from J, the junction kept 4 bases outside the gene matches.

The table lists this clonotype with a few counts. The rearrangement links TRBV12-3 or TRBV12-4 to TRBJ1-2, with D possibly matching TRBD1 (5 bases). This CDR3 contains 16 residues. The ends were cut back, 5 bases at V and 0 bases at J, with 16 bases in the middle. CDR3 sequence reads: CASSSQKYRSNYGYTF. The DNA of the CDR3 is TGTGCCAGCAGTAGCCAGAAATACAGGTCTAACTATGGCTACACCTTC.

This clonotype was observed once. The CDR3 sequence is CASSQRGDSDTQYF. The CDR3 bases are TGTGCCAGCAGCCAACGGGGCGATTCAGATACGCAGTATTTT. The rearrangement uses TRBV3-1 and TRBJ2-3; the D gene could be TRBD1 or TRBD2 (5 bases each). The CDR3 extends over 14 amino acids. CDR1 and CDR2 (germline): LGHDT, YNNKEL (reference sequence). Trimming left V 2 bases short and J 4 bases short, with 10 bases between.

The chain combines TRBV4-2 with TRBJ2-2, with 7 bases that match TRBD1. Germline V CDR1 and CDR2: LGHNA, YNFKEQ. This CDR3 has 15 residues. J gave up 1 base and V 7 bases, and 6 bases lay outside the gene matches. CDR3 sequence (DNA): TGTGCCAGCACAATAAGACAGGGGAACACCGGGGAGCTGTTTTTT. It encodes CASTIRQGNTGELFF.